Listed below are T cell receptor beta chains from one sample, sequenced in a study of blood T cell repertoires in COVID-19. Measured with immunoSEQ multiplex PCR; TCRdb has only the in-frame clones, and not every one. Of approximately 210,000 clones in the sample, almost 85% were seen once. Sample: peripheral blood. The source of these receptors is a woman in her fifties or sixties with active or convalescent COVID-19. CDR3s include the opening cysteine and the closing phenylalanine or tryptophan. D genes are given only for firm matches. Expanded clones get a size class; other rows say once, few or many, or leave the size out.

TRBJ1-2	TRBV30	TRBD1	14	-	TGTGCCTGGAGTGTTGACAGGGGGCAGAGAGGCTACACCTTC	CAWSVDRGQRGYTF
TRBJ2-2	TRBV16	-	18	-	TGTGCCAGCAGCCAATGGGGGCCAGCAGGGGAGAGCACCGGGGAGCTGTTTTTT	CASSQWGPAGESTGELFF
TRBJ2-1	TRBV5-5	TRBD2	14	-	TGTGCCAGCACCCACGGACTAGCGGGAGTTGTTAGGTTCTTC	CASTHGLAGVVRFF
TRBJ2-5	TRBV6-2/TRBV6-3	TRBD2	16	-	TGTGCCAGCAGTTACTCGGGACCTAGCGGGGGTGAGACCCAGTACTTC	CASSYSGPSGGETQYF
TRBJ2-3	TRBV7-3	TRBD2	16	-	TGTGCCAGCGCCGTCGGCGGGAGCCATCTCACAGATACGCAGTATTTT	CASAVGGSHLTDTQYF
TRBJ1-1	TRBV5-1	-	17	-	TGCGCCAGCAGCTACTATGGCCAGCGTGTGGCGGGGCCTGAAGCTTTCTTT	CASSYYGQRVAGPEAFF
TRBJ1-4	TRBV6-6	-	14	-	TGTGCCAGCAGCCAACAGCCAACTAATGAAAAACTGTTTTTT	CASSQQPTNEKLFF
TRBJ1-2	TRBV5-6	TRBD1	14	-	TGTGCCAGCAGCTTGAGTGACAGGGTGGATGGCTACACCTTC	CASSLSDRVDGYTF
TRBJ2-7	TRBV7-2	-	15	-	TGTGCCAGCAGGCCATCGACAGGCCAGATCTACGAGCAGTACTTC	CASRPSTGQIYEQYF
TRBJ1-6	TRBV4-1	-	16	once	TGCGCCAGCAGCCAAGATCATGGGCAGAATAATTCACCCCTCCACTTT	CASSQDHGQNNSPLHF
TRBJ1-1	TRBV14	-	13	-	TGTGCCAGCAGTGATACAGGGAACACTGAAGCTTTCTTT	CASSDTGNTEAFF
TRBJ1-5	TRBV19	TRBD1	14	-	TGTGCCAGTAGACTGGACAGGGGGCACCAGCCCCAGCATTTT	CASRLDRGHQPQHF
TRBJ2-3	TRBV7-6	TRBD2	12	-	TGTGCCAGCAGTTCTAGCGGAGATACGCAGTATTTT	CASSSSGDTQYF
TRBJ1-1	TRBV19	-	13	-	TGTGCCAGTAGTAAGGCGGAGAACACTGAAGCTTTCTTT	CASSKAENTEAFF
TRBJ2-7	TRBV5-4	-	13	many	TGTGCCAGCAGCGCGGACAGTTACTACGAGCAGTACTTC	CASSADSYYEQYF
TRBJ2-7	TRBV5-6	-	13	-	TGTGCCAGCAGCCGCCCCCTAAGCTACGAGCAGTACTTC	CASSRPLSYEQYF
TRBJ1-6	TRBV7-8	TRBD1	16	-	TGTGCCAGCAGCTTAGACTCCGGGACAGGGGGCGGAATTGTCCACTTT	CASSLDSGTGGGIVHF
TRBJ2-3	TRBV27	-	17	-	TGTGCCAGCAGTCTCTTGGGGCGGGGGCTTAACACAGATACGCAGTATTTT	CASSLLGRGLNTDTQYF
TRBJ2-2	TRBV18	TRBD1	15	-	TGTGCCAGCTCGCACGACAGGGGAGGCACCGGGGAGCTGTTTTTT	CASSHDRGGTGELFF
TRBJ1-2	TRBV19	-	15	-	TGTGCCAGTGTTCCGGTTGGAGGGTCTAACTATGGCTACACCTTC	CASVPVGGSNYGYTF
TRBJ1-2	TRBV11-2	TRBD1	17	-	TGTGCCAGCAGCGCTAGAGCCCCAGGAGGGACAGGCGAGGGCTACACCTTC	CASSARAPGGTGEGYTF
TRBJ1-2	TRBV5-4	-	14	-	TGTGCCAGCAGCTTTCTGGACAGTGCGTCCGGCTACACCTTC	CASSFLDSASGYTF
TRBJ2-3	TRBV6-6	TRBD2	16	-	TGTGCCAGCAGTTACGGACTAGCGGGGGGTAGAGATACGCAGTATTTT	CASSYGLAGGRDTQYF
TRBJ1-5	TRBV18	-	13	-	TGTGCCAGCTCACCTTCGGTTAATCAGCCCCAGCATTTT	CASSPSVNQPQHF
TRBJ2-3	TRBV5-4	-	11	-	TGTGCCAGCAGCTCCTCAGATACGCAGTATTTT	CASSSSDTQYF
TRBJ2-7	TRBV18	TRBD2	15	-	TGTGCCAGCTCACCGACTAGCGGGAGAGAGTACGAGCAGTACTTC	CASSPTSGREYEQYF
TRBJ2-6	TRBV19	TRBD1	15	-	TGTGCCAGTAAGGGACAGGGTCTGGGGGCCAACGTCCTGACTTTC	CASKGQGLGANVLTF
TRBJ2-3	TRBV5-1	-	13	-	TGCGCCAGCAGCCGCTATACAGGGGATACGCAGTATTTT	CASSRYTGDTQYF
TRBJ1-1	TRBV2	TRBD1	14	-	TGTGCCAGCAGTGGGGACAGGGACAACACTGAAGCTTTCTTT	CASSGDRDNTEAFF
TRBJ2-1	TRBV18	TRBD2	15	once	TGTGCCAGCTCACCAAATCCCGGGGGGGCAAATGAGCAGTTCTTC	CASSPNPGGANEQFF
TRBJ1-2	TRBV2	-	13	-	TGTGCCAGCAGTTTAGGGGAAAACTATGGCTACACCTTC	CASSLGENYGYTF
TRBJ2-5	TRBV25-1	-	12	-	TGTGCCAGCATGGGGGGATTGGAGACCCAGTACTTC	CASMGGLETQYF
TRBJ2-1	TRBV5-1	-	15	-	TGCGCCAGCAGCTTAGTTCGGAGCTCCTACAATGAGCAGTTCTTC	CASSLVRSSYNEQFF
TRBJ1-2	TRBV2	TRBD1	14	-	TGTGCCAGCGCTACGGGACAGGGGGCTTATGGCTACACCTTC	CASATGQGAYGYTF
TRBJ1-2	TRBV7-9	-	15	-	TGTGCCAGCAGCCATGGGGCCGGAGACCCCTATGGCTACACCTTC	CASSHGAGDPYGYTF
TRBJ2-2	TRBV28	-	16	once	TGTGCCAGCAGTTTAATCTCGACTGCGAACACCGGGGAGCTGTTTTTT	CASSLISTANTGELFF
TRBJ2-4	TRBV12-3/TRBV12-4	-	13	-	TGTGCCAGCAGACCAGGGTCCAAAAACATTCAGTACTTC	CASRPGSKNIQYF
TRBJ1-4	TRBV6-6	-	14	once	TGTGCCAGCAGTCCTAGACAGATGGGCGAAAAACTGTTTTTT	CASSPRQMGEKLFF
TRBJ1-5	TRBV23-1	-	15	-	TGCGCCAGCAGTCATTCTAGCCAGAACGATCAGCCCCAGCATTTT	CASSHSSQNDQPQHF
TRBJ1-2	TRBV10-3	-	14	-	TGTGCCATCTCTACGAGGGAGGGGAACTATGGCTACACCTTC	CAISTREGNYGYTF
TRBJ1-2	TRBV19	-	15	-	TGTGCCAGTAGTCTGATACATGGAGGGAAAGATGGCTACACCTTC	CASSLIHGGKDGYTF
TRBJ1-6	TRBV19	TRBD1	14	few	TGTGCCAGTAGTCAGCGACAGGGGGATTCACCCCTCCACTTT	CASSQRQGDSPLHF
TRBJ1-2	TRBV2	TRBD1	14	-	TGTGCCAGCAGTGAACAGGGGGGCCCCTATGGCTACACCTTC	CASSEQGGPYGYTF
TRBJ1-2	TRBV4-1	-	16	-	TGCGCCAGCAGCCAAGATTCCCGCGGGCAGTCATATGGCTACACCTTC	CASSQDSRGQSYGYTF
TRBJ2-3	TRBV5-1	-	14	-	TGCGCCAGCAGGAGGATAGGCAGCACAGATACGCAGTATTTT	CASRRIGSTDTQYF
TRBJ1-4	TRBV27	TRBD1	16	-	TGTGCCAGCAGTTTATTCCGACAGGGGAGGAATGAAAAACTGTTTTTT	CASSLFRQGRNEKLFF
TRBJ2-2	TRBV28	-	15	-	TGTGCCAGCACCCGCTGGGGGGGCGCCACCGGGGAGCTGTTTTTT	CASTRWGGATGELFF
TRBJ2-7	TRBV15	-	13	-	TGTGCCACCGGGAAGGGGGGGAGGGACGAGCAGTACTTC	CATGKGGRDEQYF
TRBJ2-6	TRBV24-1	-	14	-	TGTGCCACCAGTGATACCCGGGGGGCCAACGTCCTGACTTTC	CATSDTRGANVLTF